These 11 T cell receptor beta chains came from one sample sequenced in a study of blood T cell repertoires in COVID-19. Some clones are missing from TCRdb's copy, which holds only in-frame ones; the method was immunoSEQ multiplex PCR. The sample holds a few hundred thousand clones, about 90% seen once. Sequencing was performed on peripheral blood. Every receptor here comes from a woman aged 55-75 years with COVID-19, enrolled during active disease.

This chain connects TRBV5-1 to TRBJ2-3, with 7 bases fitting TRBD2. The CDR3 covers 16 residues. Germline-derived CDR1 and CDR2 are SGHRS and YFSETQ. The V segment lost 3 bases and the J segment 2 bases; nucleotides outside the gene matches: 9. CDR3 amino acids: CASSSPGLGFTDTQYF. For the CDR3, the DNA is TGCGCCAGCAGCTCTCCCGGACTAGGTTTCACAGATACGCAGTATTTT.

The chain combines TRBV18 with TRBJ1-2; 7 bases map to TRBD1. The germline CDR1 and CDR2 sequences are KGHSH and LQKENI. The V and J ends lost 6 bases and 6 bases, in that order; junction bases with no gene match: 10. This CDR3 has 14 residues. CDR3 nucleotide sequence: TGTGCCAGCTCGCAAAGTTCAGGGGGAGATGGCTACACCTTC. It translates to CASSQSSGGDGYTF.

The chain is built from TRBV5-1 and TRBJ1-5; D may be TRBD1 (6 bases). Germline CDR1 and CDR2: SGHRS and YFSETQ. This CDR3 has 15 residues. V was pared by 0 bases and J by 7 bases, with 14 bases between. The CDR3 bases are TGCGCCAGCAGCTTGGCCGGGGGGCCGGGGCAGCCCCAGCATTTT. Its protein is CASSLAGGPGQPQHF.

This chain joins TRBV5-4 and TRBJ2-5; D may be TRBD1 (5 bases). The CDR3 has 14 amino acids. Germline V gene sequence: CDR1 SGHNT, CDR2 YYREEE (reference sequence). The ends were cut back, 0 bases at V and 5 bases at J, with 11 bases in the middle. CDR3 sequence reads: CASSLVGKGETQYF. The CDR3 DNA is TGTGCCAGCAGCTTGGTGGGGAAGGGGGAGACCCAGTACTTC.

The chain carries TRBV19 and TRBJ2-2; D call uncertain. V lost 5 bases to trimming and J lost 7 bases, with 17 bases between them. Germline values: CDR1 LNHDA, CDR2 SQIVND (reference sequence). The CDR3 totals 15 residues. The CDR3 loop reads CASSYIAVPGGELFF. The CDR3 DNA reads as TGTGCCAGTAGTTATATCGCAGTCCCGGGCGGGGAGCTGTTTTTT.

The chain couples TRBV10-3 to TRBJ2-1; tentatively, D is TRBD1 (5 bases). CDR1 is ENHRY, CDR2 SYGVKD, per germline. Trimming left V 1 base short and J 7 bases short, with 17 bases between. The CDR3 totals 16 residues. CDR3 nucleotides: TGTGCCATCAGTGAGTTTATCGGCAGGGCTGGAAATGAGCAGTTCTTC. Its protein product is CAISEFIGRAGNEQFF.

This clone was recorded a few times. CDR3 protein: CSVEAPSGGVGEKLFF. The CDR3 coding sequence is TGCAGCGTTGAGGCCCCCTCAGGGGGTGTCGGTGAAAAACTGTTTTTT. V is TRBV29-1 and J is TRBJ1-4; 7 bases are shared with TRBD1. Germline-derived CDR1 and CDR2 are SQVTM and ANQGSEA. The V and J ends lost 3 bases and 7 bases, in that order; junction bases with no gene match: 14. CDR3 length equals 16 residues.

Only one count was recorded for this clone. The CDR3 loop is CASDRARDTEAFF. In DNA, the CDR3 is TGTGCCAGCGACAGGGCCCGGGACACTGAAGCTTTCTTT. V gene TRBV6-5 combines with J gene TRBJ1-1; the match to TRBD1 covers 7 bases. Losses at the gene ends were 8 bases for V and 3 bases for J; bases not matched to a gene: 6. The CDR3 is 13 amino acids. Looked up from germline, CDR1 is MNHEY and CDR2 is SVGAGI.

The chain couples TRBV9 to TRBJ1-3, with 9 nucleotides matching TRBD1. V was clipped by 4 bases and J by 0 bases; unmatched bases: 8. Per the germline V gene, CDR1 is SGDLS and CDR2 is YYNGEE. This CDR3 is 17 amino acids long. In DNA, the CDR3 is TGTGCCAGCAGCCACAGGGACAGGGCCTCCTCTGGAAACACCATATATTTT. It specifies CASSHRDRASSGNTIYF. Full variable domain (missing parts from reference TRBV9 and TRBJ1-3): DSGVTQTPKHLITATGQRVTLRCSPRSGDLSVYWYQQSLDQGLQFLIQYYNGEERAKGNILERFSAQQFPDLHSELNLSSLELGDSALYFCASSHRDRASSGNTIYFGEGSWLTVV.

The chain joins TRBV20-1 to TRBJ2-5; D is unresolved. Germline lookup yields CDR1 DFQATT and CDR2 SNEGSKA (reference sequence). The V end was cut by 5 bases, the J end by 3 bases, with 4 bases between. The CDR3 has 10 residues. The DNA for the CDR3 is TGCAGTGCTTCTGAAGAGACCCAGTACTTC. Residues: CSASEETQYF.

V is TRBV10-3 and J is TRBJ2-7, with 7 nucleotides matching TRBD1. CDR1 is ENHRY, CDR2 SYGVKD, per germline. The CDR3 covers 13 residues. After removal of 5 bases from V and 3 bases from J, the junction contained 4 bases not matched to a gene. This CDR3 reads CAISRQGSYEQYF. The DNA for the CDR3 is TGTGCCATCAGTAGACAGGGTAGCTACGAGCAGTACTTC.